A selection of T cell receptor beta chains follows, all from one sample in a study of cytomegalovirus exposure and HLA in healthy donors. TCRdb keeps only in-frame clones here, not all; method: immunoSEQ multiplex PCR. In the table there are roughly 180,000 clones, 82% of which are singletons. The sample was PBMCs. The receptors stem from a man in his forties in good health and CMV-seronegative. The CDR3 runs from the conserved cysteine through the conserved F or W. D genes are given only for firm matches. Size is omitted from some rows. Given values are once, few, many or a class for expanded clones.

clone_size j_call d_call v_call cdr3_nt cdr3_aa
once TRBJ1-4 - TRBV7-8 TGTGCCAGCAGCCTACCCGGGACAACTAATGAAAAACTGTTTTTT CASSLPGTTNEKLFF
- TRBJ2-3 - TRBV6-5 TGTGCCAGCAGTTTAATCATCGGGGATACGCAGTATTTT CASSLIIGDTQYF
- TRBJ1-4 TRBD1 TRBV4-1 TGCGCCAGCAGCCAATTCCCGGGACAGAATGAAAAACTGTTTTTT CASSQFPGQNEKLFF
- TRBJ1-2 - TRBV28 TGTGCCAGCAACATAGGGGGGGCCCTTAACTATGGCTACACCTTC CASNIGGALNYGYTF
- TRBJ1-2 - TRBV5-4 TGTGCCAGCAGCGACCGTAACAGATTAGATAACTATGGCTACACCTTC CASSDRNRLDNYGYTF
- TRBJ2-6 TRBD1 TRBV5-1 TGCGCCAGCACCCAGCTTGCCCAGGGGGCTTACTCTGGGGCCAACGTCCTGACTTTC CASTQLAQGAYSGANVLTF
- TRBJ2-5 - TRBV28 TGCGCCTCCTCCCAGGCAAACCAAGAGACCCAGTACTTC CASSQANQETQYF
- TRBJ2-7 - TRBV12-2 TGTGCAAGTCGCTCCGGCCCACATAGACAGGGAACACCCTACGAGCAGTACTTC CASRSGPHRQGTPYEQYF
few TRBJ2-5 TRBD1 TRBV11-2 TGTGCCAGCAGCTTTATCTGGACAGGGGGAAGGGAGACCCAGTACTTC CASSFIWTGGRETQYF
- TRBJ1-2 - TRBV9 TGTGCCAGCAGCCCTATTCTGGGGCAGGGCTATGGCTACACCTTC CASSPILGQGYGYTF
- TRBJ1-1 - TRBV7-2 TGTGCCAGCAGCCTCGGGGGGGCAGGGGCTGAAGCTTTCTTT CASSLGGAGAEAFF
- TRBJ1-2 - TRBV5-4 TGTGCCAGCAGCCCACCCCCCCCGGGTAGCTACACCTTC CASSPPPPGSYTF
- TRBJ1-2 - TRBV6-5 TGTGCCAGCAGTTCCCACAGGGTTCGAAGCTATGGCTACACCTTC CASSSHRVRSYGYTF
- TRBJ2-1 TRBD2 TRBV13 TGTGCCAGCAGCACCGGGACTAGGATGTACAATGAGCAGTTCTTC CASSTGTRMYNEQFF